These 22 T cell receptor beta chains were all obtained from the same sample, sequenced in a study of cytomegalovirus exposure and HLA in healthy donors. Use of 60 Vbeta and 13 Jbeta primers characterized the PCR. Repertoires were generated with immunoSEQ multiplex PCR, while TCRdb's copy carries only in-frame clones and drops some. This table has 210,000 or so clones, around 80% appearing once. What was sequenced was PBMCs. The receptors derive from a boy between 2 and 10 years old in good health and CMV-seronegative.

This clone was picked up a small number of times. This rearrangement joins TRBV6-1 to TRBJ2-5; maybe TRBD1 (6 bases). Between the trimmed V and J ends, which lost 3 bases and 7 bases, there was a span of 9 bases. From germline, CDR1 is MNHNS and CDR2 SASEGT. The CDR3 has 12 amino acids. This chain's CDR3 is CASSETGGTQYF. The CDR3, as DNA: TGTGCCAGCAGTGAGACAGGTGGGACCCAGTACTTC.

CDR3 region: CASSLPVTSGPRNTQYF. CDR3 bases: TGTGCCAGCAGCTTACCCGTGACTAGCGGGCCCCGTAATACGCAGTATTTT. This sequence joins TRBV7-9 and TRBJ2-3, with 10 bases lining up with TRBD2. This CDR3 is 17 amino acids long. V dropped 2 bases and J dropped 7; count of bases not matched to a gene: 12. The germline V gene has CDR1 SEHNR and CDR2 FQNEAQ (reference sequence). Drawing the rest from reference TRBV7-9 and TRBJ2-3, the complete variable domain is DTGVSQNPRHKITKRGQNVTFRCDPISEHNRLYWYRQTLGQGPEFLTYFQNEAQLEKSRLLSDRFSAERPKGSFSTLEIQRTEQGDSAMYLCASSLPVTSGPRNTQYFGPGTRLTVL.

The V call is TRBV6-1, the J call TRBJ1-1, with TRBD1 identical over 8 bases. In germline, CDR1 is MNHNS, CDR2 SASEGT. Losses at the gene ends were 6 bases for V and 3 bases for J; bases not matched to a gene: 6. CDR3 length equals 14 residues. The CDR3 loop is CASRPPDRDTEAFF. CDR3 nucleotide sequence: TGTGCCAGCAGACCTCCGGACAGGGACACTGAAGCTTTCTTT.

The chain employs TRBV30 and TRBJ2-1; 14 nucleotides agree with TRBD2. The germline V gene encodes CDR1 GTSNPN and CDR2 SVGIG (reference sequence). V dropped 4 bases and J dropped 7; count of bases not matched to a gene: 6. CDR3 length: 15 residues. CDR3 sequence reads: CAWTWGLAGANEQFF. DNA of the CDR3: TGTGCCTGGACCTGGGGACTAGCGGGAGCGAATGAGCAGTTCTTC.

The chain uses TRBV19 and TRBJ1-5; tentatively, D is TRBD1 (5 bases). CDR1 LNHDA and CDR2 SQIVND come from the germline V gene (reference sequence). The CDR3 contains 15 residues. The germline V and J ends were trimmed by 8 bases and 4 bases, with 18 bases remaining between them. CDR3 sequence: CASFPGSRGNQPQHF. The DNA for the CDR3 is TGTGCCAGTTTTCCAGGGAGTCGGGGGAATCAGCCCCAGCATTTT.

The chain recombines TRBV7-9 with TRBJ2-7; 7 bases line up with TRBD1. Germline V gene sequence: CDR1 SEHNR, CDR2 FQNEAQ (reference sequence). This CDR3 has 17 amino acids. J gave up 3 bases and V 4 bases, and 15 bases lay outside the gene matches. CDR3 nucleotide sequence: TGTGCCAGCAGCTCCTCTGCCCCTCACAGGGGATACTACGAGCAGTACTTC. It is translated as CASSSSAPHRGYYEQYF.

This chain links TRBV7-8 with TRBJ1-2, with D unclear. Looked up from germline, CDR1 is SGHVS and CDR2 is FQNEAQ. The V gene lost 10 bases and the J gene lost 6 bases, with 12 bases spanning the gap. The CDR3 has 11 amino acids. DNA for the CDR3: TGTGCCACAACCACCCCAGATGGCTACACCTTC. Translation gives CATTTPDGYTF.

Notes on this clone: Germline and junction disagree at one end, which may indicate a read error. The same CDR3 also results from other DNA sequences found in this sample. The CDR3 loop is CASSRDSYNSPLHF. CDR3 DNA: TGTGCCAGCAGCCGCGACAGTTATAATTCACCCCTCCACTTC. The chain uses TRBV2 and TRBJ1-6; D may be TRBD1 (5 bases). The CDR3 is 14 residues long. Per the germline V gene, CDR1 is SNHLY and CDR2 is FYNNEI.

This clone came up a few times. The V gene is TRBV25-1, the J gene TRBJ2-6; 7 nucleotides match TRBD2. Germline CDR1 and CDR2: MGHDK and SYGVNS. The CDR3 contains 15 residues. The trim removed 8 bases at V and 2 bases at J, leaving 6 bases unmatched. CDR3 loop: CASPKGGAGANVLTF. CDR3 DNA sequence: TGTGCCAGCCCAAAGGGAGGGGCTGGGGCCAACGTCCTGACTTTC.

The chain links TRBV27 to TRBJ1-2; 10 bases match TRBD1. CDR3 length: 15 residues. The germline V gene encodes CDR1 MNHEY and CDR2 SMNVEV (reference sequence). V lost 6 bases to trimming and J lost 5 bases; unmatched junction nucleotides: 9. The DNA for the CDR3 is TGTGCCAGCAGGGAGACAGGGGGCGCCGGGTATGGCTACACCTTC. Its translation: CASRETGGAGYGYTF.

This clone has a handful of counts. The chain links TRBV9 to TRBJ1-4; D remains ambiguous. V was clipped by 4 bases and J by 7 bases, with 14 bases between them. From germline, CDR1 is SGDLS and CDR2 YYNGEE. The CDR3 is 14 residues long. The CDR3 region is CASSRMESVEKLFF. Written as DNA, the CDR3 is TGTGCCAGCAGCCGTATGGAGTCAGTTGAAAAACTGTTTTTT.

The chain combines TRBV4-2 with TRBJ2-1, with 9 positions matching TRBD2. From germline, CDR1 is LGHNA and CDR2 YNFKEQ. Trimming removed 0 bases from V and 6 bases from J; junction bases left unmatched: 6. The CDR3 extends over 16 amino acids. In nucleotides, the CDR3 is TGTGCCAGCAGCCAAGAGGGCGGGGGGGCCTCCAATGAGCAGTTCTTC. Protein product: CASSQEGGGASNEQFF.

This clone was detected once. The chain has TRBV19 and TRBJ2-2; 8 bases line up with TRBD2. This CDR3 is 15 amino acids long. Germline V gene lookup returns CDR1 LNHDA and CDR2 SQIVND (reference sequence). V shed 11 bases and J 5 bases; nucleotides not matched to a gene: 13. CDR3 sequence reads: CASGGVLAFTGELFF. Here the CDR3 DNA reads TGTGCCTCCGGGGGGGTTCTAGCCTTTACCGGGGAGCTGTTTTTT.

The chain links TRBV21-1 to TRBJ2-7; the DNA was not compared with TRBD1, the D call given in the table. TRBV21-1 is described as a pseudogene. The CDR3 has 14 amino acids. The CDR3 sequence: CASSRPGQGAKQYF. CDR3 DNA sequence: TGTGCCAGCAGCAGACCGGGACAGGGGGCGAAGCAGTACTTC.

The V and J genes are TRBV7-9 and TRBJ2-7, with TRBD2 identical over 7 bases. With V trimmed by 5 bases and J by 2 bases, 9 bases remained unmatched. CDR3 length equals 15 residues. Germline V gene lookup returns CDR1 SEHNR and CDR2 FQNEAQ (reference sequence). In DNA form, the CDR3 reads TGTGCCAGCAGCCCCTCGGGGGAGGGTGCCTACGAGCAGTACTTC. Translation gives CASSPSGEGAYEQYF.

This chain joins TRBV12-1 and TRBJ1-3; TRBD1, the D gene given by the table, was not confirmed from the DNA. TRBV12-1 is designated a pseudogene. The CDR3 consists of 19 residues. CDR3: CASAGGQGTLSSPRNTIYF. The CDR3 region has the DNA TGTGCCAGCGCAGGAGGACAGGGGACATTAAGCTCTCCAAGGAACACCATATATTTT.

In nucleotides, the CDR3 is TGTGCCAGCTCACCGGTCGGGGTCTCTGGAAACACCATATATTTT. Translated, it gives CASSPVGVSGNTIYF. The chain uses TRBV18 and TRBJ1-3; D is unclear. Trimming shortened V by 3 bases and J by 0 bases, and 9 bases separated the two germline ends. CDR1 and CDR2 from the germline V gene are KGHSH and LQKENI. The CDR3 contains 15 residues.

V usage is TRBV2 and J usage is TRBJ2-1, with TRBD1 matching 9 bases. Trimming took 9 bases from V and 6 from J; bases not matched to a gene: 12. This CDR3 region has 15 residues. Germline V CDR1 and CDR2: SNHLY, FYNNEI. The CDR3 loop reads CARSQGAIGGNEQFF. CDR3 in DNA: TGTGCCAGATCACAGGGGGCAATAGGAGGCAATGAGCAGTTCTTC.

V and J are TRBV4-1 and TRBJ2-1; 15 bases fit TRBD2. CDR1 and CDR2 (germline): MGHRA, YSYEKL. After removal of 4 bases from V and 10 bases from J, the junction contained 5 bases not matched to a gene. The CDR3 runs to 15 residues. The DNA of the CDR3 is TGCGCCAGCAGCCGGACTAGCGGGAGGGCGGGGGAGCAGTTCTTC. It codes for CASSRTSGRAGEQFF.

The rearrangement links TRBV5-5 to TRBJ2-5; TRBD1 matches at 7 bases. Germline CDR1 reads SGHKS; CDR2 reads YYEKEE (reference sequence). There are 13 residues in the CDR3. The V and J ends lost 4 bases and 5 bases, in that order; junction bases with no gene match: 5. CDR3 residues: CASSRDSWETQYF. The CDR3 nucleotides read TGTGCCAGCAGCAGGGACAGTTGGGAGACCCAGTACTTC.

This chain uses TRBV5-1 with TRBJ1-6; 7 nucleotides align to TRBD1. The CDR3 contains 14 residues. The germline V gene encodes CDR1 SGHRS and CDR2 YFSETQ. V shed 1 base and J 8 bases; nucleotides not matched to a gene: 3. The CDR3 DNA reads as TGCGCCAGCAGCTTGACGCAGGGGGATTCACCCCTCCACTTT. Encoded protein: CASSLTQGDSPLHF. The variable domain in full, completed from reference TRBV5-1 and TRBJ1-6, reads KAGVTQTPRYLIKTRGQQVTLSCSPISGHRSVSWYQQTPGQGLQFLFEYFSETQRNKGNFPGRFSGRQFSNSRSEMNVSTLELGDSALYLCASSLTQGDSPLHFGNGTRLTVT.

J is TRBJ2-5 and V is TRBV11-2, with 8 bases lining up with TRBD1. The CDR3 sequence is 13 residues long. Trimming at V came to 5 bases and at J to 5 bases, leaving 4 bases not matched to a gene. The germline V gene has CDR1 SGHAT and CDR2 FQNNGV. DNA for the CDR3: TGTGCCAGCAGCCCGACAGGGGAGGAGACCCAGTACTTC. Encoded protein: CASSPTGEETQYF. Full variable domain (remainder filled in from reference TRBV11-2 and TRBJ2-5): EAGVAQSPRYKIIEKRQSVAFWCNPISGHATLYWYQQILGQGPKLLIQFQNNGVVDDSQLPKDRFSAERLKGVDSTLKIQPAKLEDSAVYLCASSPTGEETQYFGPGTRLLVL.